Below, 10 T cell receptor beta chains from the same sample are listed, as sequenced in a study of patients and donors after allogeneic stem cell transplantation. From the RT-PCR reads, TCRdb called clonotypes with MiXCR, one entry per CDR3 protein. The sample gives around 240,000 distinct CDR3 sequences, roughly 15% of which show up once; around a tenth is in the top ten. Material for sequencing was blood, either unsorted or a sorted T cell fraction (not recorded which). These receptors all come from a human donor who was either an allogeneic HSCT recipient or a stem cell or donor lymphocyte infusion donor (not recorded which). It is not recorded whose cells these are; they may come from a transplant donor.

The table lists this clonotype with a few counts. The CDR3 is CASSAGQINQPQHF. The CDR3 bases are TGTGCCAGCAGTGCAGGACAGATTAATCAGCCCCAGCATTTT. J is TRBJ1-5 and V is TRBV6-2 or TRBV6-3, with D tentatively TRBD1 (6 bases). Trimming removed 5 bases from V and 4 bases from J, with 12 bases in between. The CDR3 loop spans 14 amino acids. Germline-derived CDR1 and CDR2 are MNHEY and SVGEGT.

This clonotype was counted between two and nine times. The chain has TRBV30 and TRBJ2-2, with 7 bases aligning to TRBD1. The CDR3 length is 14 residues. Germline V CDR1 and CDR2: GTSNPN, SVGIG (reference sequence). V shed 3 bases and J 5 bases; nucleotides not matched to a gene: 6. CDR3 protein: CAWRNRGVTGELFF. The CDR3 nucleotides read TGTGCCTGGAGAAACAGGGGTGTGACCGGGGAGCTGTTTTTT. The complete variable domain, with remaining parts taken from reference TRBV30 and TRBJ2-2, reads SQTIHQWPATLVQPVGSPLSLECTVEGTSNPNLYWYRQAAGRGLQLLFYSVGIGQISSEVPQNLSASRPQDRQFILSSKKLLLSDSGFYLCAWRNRGVTGELFFGEGSRLTVL.

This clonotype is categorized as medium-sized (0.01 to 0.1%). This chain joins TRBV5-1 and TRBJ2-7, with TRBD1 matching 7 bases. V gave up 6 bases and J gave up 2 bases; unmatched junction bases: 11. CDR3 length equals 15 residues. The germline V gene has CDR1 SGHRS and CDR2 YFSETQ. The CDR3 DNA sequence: TGCGCCAGCAAATCGGACCCCGGGACAGCCTACGAGCAGTACTTC. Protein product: CASKSDPGTAYEQYF.

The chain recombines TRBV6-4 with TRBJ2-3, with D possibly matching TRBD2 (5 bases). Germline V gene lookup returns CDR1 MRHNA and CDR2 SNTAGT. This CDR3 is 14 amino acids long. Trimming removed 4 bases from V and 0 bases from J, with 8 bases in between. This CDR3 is CASSVEDSTDTQYF. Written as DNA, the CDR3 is TGTGCCAGCAGTGTGGAGGACAGCACAGATACGCAGTATTTT.

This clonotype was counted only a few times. DNA for the CDR3: TGTGCCAGCAAAGGACAGGGAACATACTATGGCTACACCTTC. Translation gives CASKGQGTYYGYTF. This chain uses TRBV6-1 with TRBJ1-2; TRBD1 agrees at 8 bases. The germline V gene encodes CDR1 MNHNS and CDR2 SASEGT. Losses at the gene ends were 7 bases for V and 3 bases for J; bases not matched to a gene: 7. The CDR3 runs 14 residues.

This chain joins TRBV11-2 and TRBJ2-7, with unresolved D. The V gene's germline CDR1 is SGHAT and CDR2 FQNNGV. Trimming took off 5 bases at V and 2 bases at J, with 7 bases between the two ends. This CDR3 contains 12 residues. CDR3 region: CASSHDTYEQYF. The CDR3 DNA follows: TGTGCCAGCAGCCACGATACCTACGAGCAGTACTTC.

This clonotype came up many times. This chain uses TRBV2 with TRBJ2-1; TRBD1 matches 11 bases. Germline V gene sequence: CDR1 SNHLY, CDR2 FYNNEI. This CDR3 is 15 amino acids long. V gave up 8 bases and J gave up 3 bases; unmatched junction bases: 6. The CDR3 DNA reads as TGTGCCAGCGTACGGACAGGGGGCCACTACAATGAGCAGTTCTTC. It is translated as CASVRTGGHYNEQFF.

The CDR3 region has the DNA TGTGCCAGCAGCAAAGCGAAGGCCGGCGCCGGGGAGCTGTTTTTT. It encodes CASSKAKAGAGELFF. The chain employs TRBV5-4 and TRBJ2-2; no clear D gene. This CDR3 has 15 amino acids. Germline-derived CDR1 and CDR2 are SGHNT and YYREEE (reference sequence). With 4 bases removed from V and 6 bases from J, the gap between germline ends came to 16 bases.

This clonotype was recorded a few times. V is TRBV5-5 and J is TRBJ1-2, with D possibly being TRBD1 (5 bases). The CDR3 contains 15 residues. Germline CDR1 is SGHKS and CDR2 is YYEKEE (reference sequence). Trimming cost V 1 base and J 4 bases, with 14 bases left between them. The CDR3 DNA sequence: TGTGCCAGCAGCTTGTCGGGGCACATCACCTATGGCTACACCTTC. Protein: CASSLSGHITYGYTF.

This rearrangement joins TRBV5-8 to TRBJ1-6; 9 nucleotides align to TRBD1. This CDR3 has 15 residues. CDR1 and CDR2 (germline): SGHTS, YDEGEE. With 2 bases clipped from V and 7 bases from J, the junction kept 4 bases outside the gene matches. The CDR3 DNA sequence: TGTGCCAGCAGCTTCGACAGGGGGGCAAATTCACCCCTCCACTTT. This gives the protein CASSFDRGANSPLHF.